The 10 T cell receptor beta chains below were found in one sample sequenced in a study of T cells in Graves' hyperthyroidism and ophthalmopathy. RNA transcripts were the template for amplifying TCR beta CDR3 regions. TCR CDR3 regions were first amplified by RT-PCR with HTBI primers. TCRdb re-derived calls from the multiplex PCR reads in MiXCR, one entry per CDR3 protein. The table records 200,000 to 250,000 distinct CDR3 sequences, 15% to 20% of them present only once. Sequencing input: blood. These receptors originate from a woman aged 18-35 years with Graves' ophthalmopathy.

The chain combines TRBV19 with TRBJ2-6; possibly TRBD1 for D (6 bases). The V gene lost 1 base and the J gene lost 1 base, with 14 bases spanning the gap. This CDR3 region has 18 residues. Germline V gives CDR1 LNHDA, CDR2 SQIVND (reference sequence). The CDR3 sequence: CASSIGYRAVSGANVLTF. The CDR3 DNA sequence: TGTGCCAGTAGTATAGGGTACAGGGCCGTATCTGGGGCCAACGTCCTGACTTTC.

V gene TRBV28 combines with J gene TRBJ1-6; 7 bases align to TRBD1. Germline-derived CDR1 and CDR2 are MDHEN and SYDVKM. The V gene end was trimmed by 2 bases and the J gene end by 7 bases; junction bases not matched to a gene: 14. The CDR3 sequence is 18 residues long. The CDR3 spells CASSLKLQGRRGNSPLHF. The CDR3 coding sequence is TGTGCCAGCAGTTTAAAATTACAGGGGAGGCGGGGAAATTCACCCCTCCACTTT.

Many counts were recorded for this clonotype. V gene TRBV7-3 combines with J gene TRBJ1-6, with no clear D. CDR1 is SGHTA, CDR2 FQGTGA, per germline. CDR3 length equals 14 residues. V lost 8 bases, J lost 7 bases, and 15 bases lay in between. Here the CDR3 reads CASARTGRNSPLHF. As DNA, the CDR3 is TGTGCCAGCGCAAGAACGGGGAGGAATTCACCCCTCCACTTT.

The chain recombines TRBV20-1 with TRBJ2-1, with 7 nucleotides matching TRBD1. The CDR3 covers 11 residues. Germline trimming cut 6 bases from V and 9 bases from J; bases unmatched to any gene: 5. The V gene's germline CDR1 is DFQATT and CDR2 SNEGSKA (reference sequence). In DNA, the CDR3 is TGCAGTGCCCTGGACAGGCTTGAGCAGTTCTTC. Amino acid sequence: CSALDRLEQFF.

This clonotype was observed at least ten times. J is TRBJ2-7 and V is TRBV12-3 or TRBV12-4; 9 bases are a match to TRBD2. The CDR3 covers 15 residues. Trimming removed 0 bases from V and 2 bases from J; junction bases left unmatched: 2. The CDR3 spells CASSLAPSGAYEQYF. DNA for the CDR3: TGTGCCAGCAGTTTAGCACCTAGCGGGGCCTACGAGCAGTACTTC.

At least ten counts were recorded for this clonotype. The chain recombines TRBV5-1 with TRBJ2-7; maybe TRBD1 (6 bases). Trimming stripped 0 bases from V and 3 bases from J, with 10 bases between. CDR3 length: 14 residues. Germline V gives CDR1 SGHRS, CDR2 YFSETQ. This CDR3 reads CASSLGRGGYEQYF. DNA for the CDR3: TGCGCCAGCAGCTTGGGACGAGGGGGCTACGAGCAGTACTTC. Variable domain in full (rest from reference TRBV5-1 and TRBJ2-7): KAGVTQTPRYLIKTRGQQVTLSCSPISGHRSVSWYQQTPGQGLQFLFEYFSETQRNKGNFPGRFSGRQFSNSRSEMNVSTLELGDSALYLCASSLGRGGYEQYFGPGTRLTVT.

The table lists this clonotype with many counts. CDR3 residues: CASSLVQGANTEAFF. The CDR3 nucleotides are TGTGCCAGCAGCTTAGTTCAGGGGGCGAACACTGAAGCTTTCTTT. The V call is TRBV7-9, the J call TRBJ1-1; 8 nucleotides match TRBD1. The junction had 2 bases not matched to a gene; V was cut back by 1 base and J by 1 base. Germline CDR1 is SEHNR and CDR2 is FQNEAQ (reference sequence). The CDR3 is made up of 15 amino acids. Together with reference TRBV7-9 and TRBJ1-1, the CDR3 gives the full variable domain: DTGVSQNPRHKITKRGQNVTFRCDPISEHNRLYWYRQTLGQGPEFLTYFQNEAQLEKSRLLSDRFSAERPKGSFSTLEIQRTEQGDSAMYLCASSLVQGANTEAFFGQGTRLTVV.

This clonotype was detected ten times or more. The J gene is TRBJ2-3, the V gene TRBV11-3, with D unclear. The CDR3 has 15 residues. V was clipped by 5 bases and J by 1 base, with 13 bases between them. The germline V gene encodes CDR1 SGHNT and CDR2 YENEEA. CDR3 DNA sequence: TGTGCCAGCAGCGTACGGGTAGGTGGCACAGATACGCAGTATTTT. Protein: CASSVRVGGTDTQYF. The full variable domain, with the rest looked up from reference TRBV11-3 and TRBJ2-3, is EAGVVQSPRYKIIEKKQPVAFWCNPISGHNTLYWYLQNLGQGPELLIRYENEEAVDDSQLPKDRFSAERLKGVDSTLKIQPAELGDSAVYLCASSVRVGGTDTQYFGPGTRLTVL.

The table lists this clonotype with many counts. The chain uses TRBV12-3 or TRBV12-4 and TRBJ1-1; D perhaps matches TRBD1 (6 bases). The V and J ends lost 6 bases and 1 base respectively, with 18 bases between them. The CDR3 has 16 amino acids. CDR3 region: CASRPRAGHPNTEAFF. CDR3 coding DNA: TGTGCCAGCAGGCCAAGGGCGGGACATCCGAACACTGAAGCTTTCTTT.

This clonotype was seen a few times. One junction end disagrees with the germline gene, perhaps due to a read error. This chain uses TRBV9 with TRBJ1-2; D is possibly TRBD1 (6 bases). Germline assignment: CDR1 SGDLS and CDR2 YYNGEE. This CDR3 contains 14 residues. DNA for the CDR3: TGTGCCAGCAGCGGAGGGGGAGGGGGTGATGGCTGCACCTTC. As protein: CASSGGGGGDGCTF. The full variable domain, with the rest looked up from reference TRBV9 and TRBJ1-2, is DSGVTQTPKHLITATGQRVTLRCSPRSGDLSVYWYQQSLDQGLQFLIQYYNGEERAKGNILERFSAQQFPDLHSELNLSSLELGDSALYFCASSGGGGGDGCTFGSGTRLTVV.